This TCR beta chain was identified during a study of Ad26.COV2.S vaccination and SARS-CoV-2 variants. Indicated treatment: some 20 received Ad26.COV2.S at low or high dose, single or two shots; about five received placebo; per-sample allocation not given. Specimen acquisition occurred on day 63 following the initial vaccine or placebo injection. Trimming at V came to 0 bases and at J to 4 bases, leaving 9 bases not matched to a gene. From germline, CDR1 is SGHKS and CDR2 YYEKEE (reference sequence). This CDR3 has 18 residues. Repertoires were generated with immunoSEQ multiplex PCR, while TCRdb's copy carries only in-frame clones and drops some. The table lists 350,000 to 500,000 clones, less than 95% of them singletons.

This sequence joins TRBV5-5 and TRBJ2-2, with 10 nucleotides matching TRBD2. The sample in question was peripheral blood, obtained in a trial of Ad26.COV2.S vaccine versus placebo. The receptor was derived from a person between 18 and 59 years old who received the Ad26.COV2.S COVID-19 vaccine or a placebo. CDR3 region: CASSLDAAGGPGTGELFF. The CDR3 coding sequence is TGTGCCAGCAGCTTGGATGCAGCGGGAGGGCCTGGCACCGGGGAGCTGTTTTTT.